A single T cell receptor beta chain is shown here with its context. One entry per CDR3 protein results from TCRdb running MiXCR on the RT-PCR reads. The sample gives 590,000 or so distinct CDR3 sequences, about 15% of which show up once; 6.5% to 8% is in the top ten. The data belong to a study of response to subunit inactivated influenza vaccine. The input for sequencing was PBMCs from blood, taken 14 to 15 days before vaccination. The source of this sequence is a man in his fifties who received an inactivated influenza vaccine.

CDR3 sequence: CAIRGEVVYEQYF. CDR3 bases: TGTGCCATCAGGGGCGAAGTCGTTTACGAGCAGTACTTC. The gene calls are TRBV10-3 and TRBJ2-7; the D is unclear. Germline lookup yields CDR1 ENHRY and CDR2 SYGVKD. The CDR3 spans 13 residues. The V gene lost 6 bases and the J gene lost 4 bases, with 13 bases spanning the gap.